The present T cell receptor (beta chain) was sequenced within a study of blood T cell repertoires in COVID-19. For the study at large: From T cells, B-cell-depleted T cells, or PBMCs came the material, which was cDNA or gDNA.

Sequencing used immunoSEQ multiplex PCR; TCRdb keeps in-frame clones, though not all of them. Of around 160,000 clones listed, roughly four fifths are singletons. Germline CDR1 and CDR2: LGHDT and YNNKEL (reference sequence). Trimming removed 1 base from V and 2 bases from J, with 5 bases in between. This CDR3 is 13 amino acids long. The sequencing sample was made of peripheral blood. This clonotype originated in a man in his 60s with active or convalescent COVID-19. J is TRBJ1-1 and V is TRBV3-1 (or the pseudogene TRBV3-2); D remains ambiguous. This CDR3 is CASSQASNTEAFF. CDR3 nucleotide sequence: TGTGCCAGCAGCCAAGCCAGTAACACTGAAGCTTTCTTT.